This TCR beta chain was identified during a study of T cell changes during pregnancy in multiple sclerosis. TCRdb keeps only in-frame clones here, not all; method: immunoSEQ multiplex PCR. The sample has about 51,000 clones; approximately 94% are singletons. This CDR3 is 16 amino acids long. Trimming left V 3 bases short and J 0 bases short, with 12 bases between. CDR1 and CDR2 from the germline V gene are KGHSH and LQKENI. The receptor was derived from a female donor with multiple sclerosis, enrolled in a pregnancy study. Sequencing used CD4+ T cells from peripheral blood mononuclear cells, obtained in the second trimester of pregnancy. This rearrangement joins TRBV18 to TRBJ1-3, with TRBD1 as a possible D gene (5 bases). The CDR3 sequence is CASSPEDGGSGNTIYF. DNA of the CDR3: TGTGCCAGCTCACCGGAGGACGGGGGCTCTGGAAACACCATATATTTT.